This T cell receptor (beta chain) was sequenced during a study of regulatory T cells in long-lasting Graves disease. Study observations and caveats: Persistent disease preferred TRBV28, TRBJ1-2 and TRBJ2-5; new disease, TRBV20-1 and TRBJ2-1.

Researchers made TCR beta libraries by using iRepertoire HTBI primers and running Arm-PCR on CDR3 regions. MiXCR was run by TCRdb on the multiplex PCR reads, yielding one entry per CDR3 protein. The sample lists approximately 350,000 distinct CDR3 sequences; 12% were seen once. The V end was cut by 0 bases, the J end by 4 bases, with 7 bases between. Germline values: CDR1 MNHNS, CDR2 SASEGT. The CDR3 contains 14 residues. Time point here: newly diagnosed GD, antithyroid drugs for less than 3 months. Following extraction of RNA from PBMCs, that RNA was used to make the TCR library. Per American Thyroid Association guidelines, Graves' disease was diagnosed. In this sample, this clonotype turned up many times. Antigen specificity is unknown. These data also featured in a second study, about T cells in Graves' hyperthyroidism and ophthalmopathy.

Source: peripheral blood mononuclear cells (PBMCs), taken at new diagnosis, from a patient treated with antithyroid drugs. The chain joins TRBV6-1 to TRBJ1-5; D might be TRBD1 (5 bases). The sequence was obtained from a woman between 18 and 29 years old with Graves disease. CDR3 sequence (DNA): TGTGCCAGCAGTGAAGCGGGGGGAAATCAGCCCCAGCATTTT. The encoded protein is CASSEAGGNQPQHF.